This T cell receptor beta chain was found in a study of control samples from healthy donors and cancer patients. The table came from immunoSEQ multiplex PCR; TCRdb's copy has only in-frame clones and leaves some out. The sample holds about 80,000 clones, roughly nine tenths seen once. This receptor was taken from a man over 45 in good health. Sequencing was done on a sample of blood.

For the CDR3, the DNA is TGTGCCAGTAGTAAACGGGGGAACACTGAAGCTTTCTTT. Translating it yields CASSKRGNTEAFF. V usage is TRBV19 and J usage is TRBJ1-1; unclear D gene. The CDR3 has 13 amino acids. V gave up 4 bases and J gave up 1 base, with 7 bases separating them. The V gene's germline CDR1 is LNHDA and CDR2 SQIVND (reference sequence).